The T cell receptor (beta chain) under discussion was sequenced for a study of blood T cell repertoires in COVID-19. On the study more broadly: COVID-19 samples from acute and convalescent phases originated in the United States, Italy and Spain.

As processed by the authors: Researchers report that nucleated cell counts were estimated from reference gene primer amplification. Some clones are missing from TCRdb's copy, which holds only in-frame ones; the method was immunoSEQ multiplex PCR. That table gives V, J and clone size, and the DNA gave D and trimming. Here the sample spans roughly 500,000 clones, more than 75% being singletons. Participants came from under 30 US areas, aged roughly 18 to 100 years. V lost 5 bases to trimming and J lost 3 bases; unmatched junction nucleotides: 5. Per germline, CDR1 SGHVS and CDR2 FQNEAQ. The CDR3 is made up of 16 amino acids.

This TCR was recovered from a woman between 35 and 50 years old who had recovered from COVID-19. The sequencing sample was made of PBMCs or T cells enriched from blood (not recorded which). The V and J genes are TRBV7-8 and TRBJ2-3; TRBD2 aligns across 13 bases. For the CDR3, the DNA is TGTGCCAGCAGCCGACGGACTAGCGGGAGTACAGATACGCAGTATTTT. It is translated as CASSRRTSGSTDTQYF.